One and the same sample provided the 23 T cell receptor beta chains below, sequenced in a study of T-cell reconstitution after alpha-beta-depleted transplantation in children. Molecular barcoding with unique molecular identifiers was used for the TCRbeta library. From the PCR reads, TCRdb called clonotypes with MiXCR, one entry per CDR3 protein. The sample lists around 400,000 distinct CDR3 sequences, roughly 20% seen once, with approximately 3.9% in the top ten. The source material was PBMCs from the stem cell graft donor, sampled from the stem cell graft. The receptors were gathered from a human donor who donated a stem cell graft to a child with acute myeloid leukemia.

This clonotype was picked up many times. The chain has TRBV25-1 and TRBJ2-7; 7 nucleotides agree with TRBD1. The CDR3 has 12 amino acids. Germline V lookup: CDR1 MGHDK, CDR2 SYGVNS. V shed 7 bases and J 1 base; nucleotides not matched to a gene: 1. The CDR3 is CASTGQSYEQYF. As DNA, the CDR3 is TGTGCCAGCACGGGACAGTCCTACGAGCAGTACTTC.

The table lists this clonotype with many counts. The chain joins TRBV4-3 to TRBJ2-5, with D possibly TRBD2 on 6 matching bases. Trimming pared 0 bases from V and 5 bases from J, leaving 16 bases between. CDR3 length: 16 amino acids. Germline CDR1 is LGHNA and CDR2 is YSLEER. CDR3 loop: CASSQDGRLAMETQYF. The DNA of the CDR3 is TGCGCCAGCAGCCAAGATGGAAGGCTAGCGATGGAGACCCAGTACTTC.

As to this clonotype: Just one base apart from a much larger clone, this may be a read error. V is TRBV20-1 and J is TRBJ2-1, with TRBD2 identical over 12 bases. The ends lost 8 bases at V and 6 bases at J; junction bases unmatched: 5. Germline loops: CDR1 DFQATT, CDR2 SNEGSKA (reference sequence). This CDR3 has 13 residues. The CDR3 spells CSTTSGSCNEQFF. The CDR3 coding sequence is TGCAGTACGACTAGCGGGAGCTGCAATGAGCAGTTCTTC.

The chain combines TRBV10-2 with TRBJ2-3; TRBD2 might be the D (5 bases). The ends were cut back, 11 bases at V and 6 bases at J, with 21 bases in the middle. Germline V gene data show CDR1 as WSHSY and CDR2 as SAAADI. The CDR3 is 14 amino acids. CDR3 DNA sequence: TGCGCCGGGTCCCCTCAGGAGGAATCGGATACGCAGTATTTT. Protein: CAGSPQEESDTQYF.

In this sample, this clonotype turned up a few times. The chain combines TRBV11-1 with TRBJ1-1; 7 nucleotides match TRBD1. Trimming took 1 base from V and 3 from J; bases not matched to a gene: 20. In germline, CDR1 is SGHAT, CDR2 FQDESV (reference sequence). This CDR3 has 20 residues. Here the CDR3 DNA reads TGTGCCAGCAGCTTAGTCTTGACGTCGGTTGTTCAGGGGGTTGACACTGAAGCTTTCTTT. This sequence encodes CASSLVLTSVVQGVDTEAFF.

This clonotype has just a few counts. The V call is TRBV24-1, the J call TRBJ2-2, with TRBD1 identical over 8 bases. The CDR3 length is 15 residues. CDR1 and CDR2 from the germline V gene are KGHDR and SFDVKD. The J segment lost 3 bases and the V segment lost 2 bases, leaving 1 base of the junction unmatched. CDR3 residues: CATSDYRGDTGELFF. The CDR3 nucleotides read TGTGCCACCAGTGATTACAGGGGGGACACCGGGGAGCTGTTTTTT.

This clonotype was counted a few times. This chain connects TRBV20-1 to TRBJ2-7; 11 bases agree with TRBD2. Trimming removed 0 bases from V and 6 bases from J; junction bases left unmatched: 7. CDR3 length: 15 residues. Per the germline V gene, CDR1 is DFQATT and CDR2 is SNEGSKA (reference sequence). The CDR3 sequence: CSARDPLAGVSEQYF. CDR3 nucleotides: TGCAGTGCTAGAGATCCACTAGCGGGAGTATCCGAGCAGTACTTC.

The chain uses TRBV27 and TRBJ2-7, with 8 bases fitting TRBD1. The CDR3 loop spans 16 amino acids. V gave up 4 bases and J gave up 1 base; unmatched junction bases: 9. The germline V gene encodes CDR1 MNHEY and CDR2 SMNVEV (reference sequence). The CDR3 DNA sequence: TGTGCCAGCAGTTATGGACAGGGTGAGGGATCCTACGAGCAGTACTTC. This sequence encodes CASSYGQGEGSYEQYF.

V is TRBV7-3 and J is TRBJ2-1, with 13 bases lining up with TRBD2. This CDR3 comprises 14 residues. The V gene end was trimmed by 5 bases and the J gene end by 10 bases; junction bases not matched to a gene: 5. Germline V CDR1 and CDR2: SGHTA, FQGTGA. The CDR3 is CASSLGTSGMEQFF. In DNA form, the CDR3 reads TGTGCCAGCAGCCTAGGGACTAGCGGGATGGAGCAGTTCTTC.

In this sample, this clonotype turned up a few times. The rearrangement joins TRBV10-2 to TRBJ2-1; 13 nucleotides align to TRBD2. Germline CDR1 WSHSY, CDR2 SAAADI. The length of the CDR3 is 15 residues. Trimming removed 6 bases from V and 9 bases from J; junction bases left unmatched: 8. CDR3 protein: CASRAGTSGIGEQFF. CDR3 coding DNA: TGCGCCAGCAGGGCCGGGACTAGCGGGATCGGTGAGCAGTTCTTC.

This clonotype was seen only a few times. This chain connects TRBV28 to TRBJ2-5; D not certain. Germline CDR1 and CDR2: MDHEN and SYDVKM. The CDR3 consists of 16 residues. The V end lost 6 bases, the J end lost 5 bases, and 22 bases lay between the germline ends. CDR3 DNA: TGTGCCAGCAGCCTCTTCCGGAAGGCCCGAGCGGAGACCCAGTACTTC. Amino acids: CASSLFRKARAETQYF.

This clonotype was seen a handful of times. V is TRBV6-1 and J is TRBJ1-6; D possibly corresponds to TRBD1 (6 bases). Trimming removed 5 bases from V and 4 bases from J, with 9 bases in between. Germline V gene data show CDR1 as MNHNS and CDR2 as SASEGT. This CDR3 has 14 amino acids. Here the CDR3 DNA reads TGTGCCAGCAGTCCCGGACAGTATAATTCACCCCTCCACTTT. This encodes CASSPGQYNSPLHF.

On this clonotype: Its ends do not fully match the called genes, so a read error is possible. V is TRBV5-6 and J is TRBJ2-1; 8 bases are shared with TRBD2. Germline loops: CDR1 SGHDT, CDR2 YYEEEE. The length of the CDR3 is 12 residues. The CDR3 DNA reads as TGTGCCAGCAGCCTTGCGACGGGAGGGCCGGTCTTC. It specifies CASSLATGGPVF.

The chain couples TRBV12-3 or TRBV12-4 to TRBJ1-4, with a weak D call TRBD1 (5 bases). Trimming took 4 bases from V and 0 from J, leaving 12 bases between them. The CDR3 length is 16 residues. The CDR3 DNA reads as TGTGCCAGCAGTTCGAGGCTGGGGGCAACTAATGAAAAACTGTTTTTT. This translates into CASSSRLGATNEKLFF.

The chain links TRBV4-2 to TRBJ2-3; 8 bases line up with TRBD1. The CDR3 runs 17 residues. Germline trimming cut 2 bases from V and 6 bases from J; bases unmatched to any gene: 13. The germline CDR1 and CDR2 sequences are LGHNA and YNFKEQ. CDR3 sequence reads: CASSQLPVTGEVDTQYF. CDR3 DNA sequence: TGTGCCAGCAGCCAACTCCCCGTGACAGGGGAGGTGGATACGCAGTATTTT.

The chain employs TRBV12-3 or TRBV12-4 and TRBJ2-5; 7 positions agree with TRBD2. Trimming at V came to 5 bases and at J to 5 bases, leaving 11 bases not matched to a gene. The CDR3 is 15 residues long. CDR3 amino acids: CASSLGTGGSETQYF. In nucleotides, the CDR3 is TGTGCCAGCAGTCTAGGGACGGGAGGATCGGAGACCCAGTACTTC.

The V gene is TRBV27, the J gene TRBJ2-7, with no clear D. The CDR3 contains 15 residues. Germline values: CDR1 MNHEY, CDR2 SMNVEV (reference sequence). Trimming cost V 6 bases and J 5 bases, with 20 bases left between them. CDR3 amino acids: CASRPRGGFVDEQYF. CDR3 nucleotide sequence: TGTGCCAGCAGGCCAAGAGGCGGCTTTGTGGACGAGCAGTACTTC.

This clonotype has only a few counts. The chain combines TRBV5-1 with TRBJ2-1, with D possibly TRBD1 on 6 matching bases. V lost 1 base and J lost 5, with 13 bases in between. CDR1 is SGHRS, CDR2 YFSETQ, per germline. The CDR3 covers 15 residues. The DNA for the CDR3 is TGCGCCAGCAGCTTGTCCGGGGACAACCACAATGAGCAGTTCTTC. This translates into CASSLSGDNHNEQFF.

The chain has TRBV28 and TRBJ1-5; D call uncertain. The CDR3 runs to 15 residues. Between the trimmed V and J ends, which lost 5 bases and 0 bases, there was a span of 11 bases. The germline V gene encodes CDR1 MDHEN and CDR2 SYDVKM. CDR3 loop: CASSPLDGSNQPQHF. CDR3 DNA sequence: TGTGCCAGCAGTCCATTGGACGGTAGCAATCAGCCCCAGCATTTT. Looking up the rest from reference TRBV28 and TRBJ1-5 gives the full variable domain: DVKVTQSSRYLVKRTGEKVFLECVQDMDHENMFWYRQDPGLGLRLIYFSYDVKMKEKGDIPEGYSVSREKKERFSLILESASTNQTSMYLCASSPLDGSNQPQHFGDGTRLSIL.

The CDR3 loop reads CASSFFIAGGPRNEQFF. As DNA, the CDR3 is TGTGCCAGCAGTTTTTTTATAGCGGGAGGGCCGAGGAATGAGCAGTTCTTC. The V and J genes are TRBV28 and TRBJ2-1, with 11 bases aligning to TRBD2. V was pared by 3 bases and J by 7 bases, with 11 bases of the junction left unmatched. The CDR3 runs to 17 residues. Germline V gene data show CDR1 as MDHEN and CDR2 as SYDVKM.

This clonotype was detected many times. The J gene is TRBJ2-7, the V gene TRBV5-5; 8 bases are a match to TRBD1. The germline CDR1 and CDR2 sequences are SGHKS and YYEKEE (reference sequence). Trimming at V came to 4 bases and at J to 3 bases, leaving 6 bases not matched to a gene. This CDR3 comprises 14 residues. The CDR3 region has the DNA TGTGCCAGCAGCATCCCGGGACAGGACTACGAGCAGTACTTC. Translating it yields CASSIPGQDYEQYF.

This chain uses TRBV4-2 with TRBJ2-7; D perhaps matches TRBD1 (6 bases). V lost 0 bases and J lost 0, with 9 bases in between. Looked up from germline, CDR1 is LGHNA and CDR2 is YNFKEQ. This CDR3 contains 15 residues. The chain's CDR3 is CASSQDRDISYEQYF. The CDR3 DNA follows: TGTGCCAGCAGCCAAGATAGGGACATCTCCTACGAGCAGTACTTC.

This clonotype was found many times. In DNA form, the CDR3 reads TGCGCCAGCAGCTTGGCCAGCCCCGGGGAGCTGTTTTTT. Protein: CASSLASPGELFF. The chain uses TRBV5-1 and TRBJ2-2; D not resolved. Germline V gene lookup returns CDR1 SGHRS and CDR2 YFSETQ. The CDR3 runs to 13 residues. Trimming took 0 bases from V and 6 from J, leaving 6 bases between them.